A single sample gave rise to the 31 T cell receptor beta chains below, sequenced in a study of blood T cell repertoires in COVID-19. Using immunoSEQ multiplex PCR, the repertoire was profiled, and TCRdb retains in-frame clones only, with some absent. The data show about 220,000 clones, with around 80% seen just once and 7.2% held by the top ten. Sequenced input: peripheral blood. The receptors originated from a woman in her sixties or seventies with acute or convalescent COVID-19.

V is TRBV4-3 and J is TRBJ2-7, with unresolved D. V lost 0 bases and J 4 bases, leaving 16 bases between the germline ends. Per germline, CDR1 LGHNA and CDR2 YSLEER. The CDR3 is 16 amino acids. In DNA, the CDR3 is TGCGCCAGCAGCCAAGACGACCAGGCCCTCGCTTACGAGCAGTACTTC. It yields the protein CASSQDDQALAYEQYF.

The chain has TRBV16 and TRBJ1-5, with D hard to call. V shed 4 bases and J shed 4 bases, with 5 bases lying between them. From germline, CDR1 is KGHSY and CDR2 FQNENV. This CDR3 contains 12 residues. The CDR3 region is CASSLSNQPQHF. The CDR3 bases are TGTGCCAGCAGCCTTTCGAATCAGCCCCAGCATTTT.

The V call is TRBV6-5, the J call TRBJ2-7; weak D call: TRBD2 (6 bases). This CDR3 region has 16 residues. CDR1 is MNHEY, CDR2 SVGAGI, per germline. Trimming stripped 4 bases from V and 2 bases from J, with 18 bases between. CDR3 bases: TGTGCCAGCAGTTGCGGTCGGCTAGCGAGAGCCTACGAGCAGTACGTC. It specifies CASSCGRLARAYEQYV.

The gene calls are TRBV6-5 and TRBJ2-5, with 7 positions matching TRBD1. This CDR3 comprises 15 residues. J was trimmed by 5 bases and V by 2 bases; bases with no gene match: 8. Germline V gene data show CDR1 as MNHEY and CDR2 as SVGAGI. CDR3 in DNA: TGTGCCAGCAGTTACCTCGGGACAGCTGGGGAGACCCAGTACTTC. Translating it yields CASSYLGTAGETQYF.

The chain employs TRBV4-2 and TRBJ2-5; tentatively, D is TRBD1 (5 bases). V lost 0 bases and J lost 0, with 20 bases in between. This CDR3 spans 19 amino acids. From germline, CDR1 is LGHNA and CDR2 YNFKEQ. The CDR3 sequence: CASSQDRSGNSPYQETQYF. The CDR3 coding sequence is TGTGCCAGCAGCCAAGATCGGTCAGGGAACTCTCCGTACCAAGAGACCCAGTACTTC.

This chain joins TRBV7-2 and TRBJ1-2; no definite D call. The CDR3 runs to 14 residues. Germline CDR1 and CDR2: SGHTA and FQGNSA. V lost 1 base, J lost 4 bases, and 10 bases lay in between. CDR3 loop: CASSLEQIFYGYTF. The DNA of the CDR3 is TGTGCCAGCAGCTTAGAACAGATTTTCTATGGCTACACCTTC.

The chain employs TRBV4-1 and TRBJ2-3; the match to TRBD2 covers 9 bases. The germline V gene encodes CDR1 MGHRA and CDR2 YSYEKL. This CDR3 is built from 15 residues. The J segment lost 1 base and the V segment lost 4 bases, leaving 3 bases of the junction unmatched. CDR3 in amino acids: CASSLAGVGTDTQYF. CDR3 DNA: TGCGCCAGCAGCCTAGCGGGGGTCGGCACAGATACGCAGTATTTT.

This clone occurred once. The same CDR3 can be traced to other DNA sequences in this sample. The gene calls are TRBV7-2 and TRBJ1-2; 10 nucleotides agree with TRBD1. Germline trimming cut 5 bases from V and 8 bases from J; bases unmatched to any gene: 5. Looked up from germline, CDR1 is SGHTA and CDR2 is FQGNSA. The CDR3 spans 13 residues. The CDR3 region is CASSPDRGRGYTF. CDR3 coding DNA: TGTGCCAGCAGCCCTGACAGGGGGCGAGGCTACACCTTC.

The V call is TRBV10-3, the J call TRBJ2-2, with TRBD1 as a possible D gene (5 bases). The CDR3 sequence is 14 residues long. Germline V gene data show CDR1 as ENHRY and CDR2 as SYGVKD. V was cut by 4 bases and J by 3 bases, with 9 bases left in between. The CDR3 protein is CAISGQGYTGELFF. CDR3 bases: TGTGCCATCAGTGGGCAGGGTTACACCGGGGAGCTGTTTTTT.

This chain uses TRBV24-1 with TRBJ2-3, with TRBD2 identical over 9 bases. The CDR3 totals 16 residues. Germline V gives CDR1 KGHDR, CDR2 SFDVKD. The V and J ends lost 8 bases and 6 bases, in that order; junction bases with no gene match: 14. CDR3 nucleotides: TGTGCCACCACCCCCGGGCGGGGGGGCCTCTCGGATACGCAGTATTTT. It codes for CATTPGRGGLSDTQYF.

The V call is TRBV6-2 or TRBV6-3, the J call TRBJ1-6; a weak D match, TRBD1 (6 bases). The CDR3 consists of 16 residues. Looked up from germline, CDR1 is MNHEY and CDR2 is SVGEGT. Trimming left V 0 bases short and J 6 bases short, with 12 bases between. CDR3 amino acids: CASSYSLGTLNSPLHF. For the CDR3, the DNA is TGTGCCAGCAGTTACTCTCTCGGGACACTTAATTCACCCCTCCACTTT.

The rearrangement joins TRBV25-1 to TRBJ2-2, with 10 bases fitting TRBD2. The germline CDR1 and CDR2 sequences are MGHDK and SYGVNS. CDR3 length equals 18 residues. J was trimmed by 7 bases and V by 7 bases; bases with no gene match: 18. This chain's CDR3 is CASNSGASGGTGIGELFF. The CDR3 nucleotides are TGTGCCAGCAACTCGGGAGCTAGCGGGGGTACAGGAATCGGGGAGCTGTTTTTT.

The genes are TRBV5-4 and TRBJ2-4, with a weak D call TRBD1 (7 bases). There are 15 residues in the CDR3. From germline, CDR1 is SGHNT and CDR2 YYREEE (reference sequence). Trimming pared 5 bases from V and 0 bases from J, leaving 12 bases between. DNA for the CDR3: TGTGCCAGCAGTCAGGGGGGATCAGCCAAAAACATTCAGTACTTC. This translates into CASSQGGSAKNIQYF.

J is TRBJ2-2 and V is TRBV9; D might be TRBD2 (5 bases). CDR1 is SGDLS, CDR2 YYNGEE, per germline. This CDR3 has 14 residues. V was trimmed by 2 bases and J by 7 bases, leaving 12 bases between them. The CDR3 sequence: CASSVLQGSGELFF. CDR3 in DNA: TGTGCCAGCAGCGTCCTCCAAGGGAGCGGGGAGCTGTTTTTT.

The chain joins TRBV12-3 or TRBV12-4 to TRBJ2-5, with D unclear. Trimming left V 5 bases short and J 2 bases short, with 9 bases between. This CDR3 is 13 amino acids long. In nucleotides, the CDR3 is TGTGCCAGCAGTCGAGCGAGACAAGAGACCCAGTACTTC. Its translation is CASSRARQETQYF.

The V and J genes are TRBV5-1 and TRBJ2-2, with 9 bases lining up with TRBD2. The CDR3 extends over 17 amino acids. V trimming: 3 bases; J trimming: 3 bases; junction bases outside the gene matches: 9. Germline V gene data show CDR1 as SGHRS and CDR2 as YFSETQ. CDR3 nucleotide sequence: TGCGCCAGCAGCTACTCGGCTAGCGGGGAGTACACCGGGGAGCTGTTTTTT. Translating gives CASSYSASGEYTGELFF.

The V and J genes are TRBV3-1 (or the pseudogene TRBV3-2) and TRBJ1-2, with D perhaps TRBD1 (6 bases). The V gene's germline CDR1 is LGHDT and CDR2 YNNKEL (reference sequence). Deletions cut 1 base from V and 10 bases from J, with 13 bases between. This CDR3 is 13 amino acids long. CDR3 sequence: CASSQGTVGAYTF. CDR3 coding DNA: TGTGCCAGCAGCCAAGGGACGGTGGGGGCCTACACCTTC.

The CDR3 region has the DNA TGTGCCAGCAGCGTTGGACAGGGCGCGAACACCGGGGAGCTGTTTTTT. Protein: CASSVGQGANTGELFF. The chain is built from TRBV5-8 and TRBJ2-2; 8 positions match TRBD1. This CDR3 comprises 16 residues. V was pared by 4 bases and J by 0 bases, with 5 bases of the junction left unmatched. Germline CDR1 SGHTS, CDR2 YDEGEE.

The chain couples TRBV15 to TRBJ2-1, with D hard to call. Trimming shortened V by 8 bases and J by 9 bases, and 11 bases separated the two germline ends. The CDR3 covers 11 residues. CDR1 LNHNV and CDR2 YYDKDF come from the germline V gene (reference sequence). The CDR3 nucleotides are TGTGCCACCGCCAAGGAGACTGAGCAGTTCTTC. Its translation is CATAKETEQFF.

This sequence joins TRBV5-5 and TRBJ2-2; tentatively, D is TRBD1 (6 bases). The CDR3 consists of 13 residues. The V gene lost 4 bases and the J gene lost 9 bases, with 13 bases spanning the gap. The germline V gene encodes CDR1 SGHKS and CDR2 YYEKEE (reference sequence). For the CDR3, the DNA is TGTGCCAGCAGCAACACAGGGTGGAGGGAGCTGTTTTTT. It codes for CASSNTGWRELFF.

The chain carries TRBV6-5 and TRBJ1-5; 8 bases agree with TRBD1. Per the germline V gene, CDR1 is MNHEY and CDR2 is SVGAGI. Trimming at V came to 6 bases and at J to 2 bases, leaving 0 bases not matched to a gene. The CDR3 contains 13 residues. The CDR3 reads CASRDRGNQPQHF. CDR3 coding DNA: TGTGCCAGCAGGGACAGGGGCAATCAGCCCCAGCATTTT.

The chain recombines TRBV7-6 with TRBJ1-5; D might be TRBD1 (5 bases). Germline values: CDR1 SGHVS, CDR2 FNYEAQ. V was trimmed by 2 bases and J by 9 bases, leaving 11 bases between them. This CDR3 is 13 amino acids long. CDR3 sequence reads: CASSLTQGSPQHF. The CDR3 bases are TGTGCCAGCAGCTTAACCCAGGGTTCGCCCCAGCATTTT.

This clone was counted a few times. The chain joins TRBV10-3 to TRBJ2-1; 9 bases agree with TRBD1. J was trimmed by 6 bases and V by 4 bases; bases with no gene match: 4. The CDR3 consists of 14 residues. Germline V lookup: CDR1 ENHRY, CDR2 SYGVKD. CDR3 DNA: TGTGCCATCAGTGGCACGACAGGGGGCAATGAGCAGTTCTTC. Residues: CAISGTTGGNEQFF.

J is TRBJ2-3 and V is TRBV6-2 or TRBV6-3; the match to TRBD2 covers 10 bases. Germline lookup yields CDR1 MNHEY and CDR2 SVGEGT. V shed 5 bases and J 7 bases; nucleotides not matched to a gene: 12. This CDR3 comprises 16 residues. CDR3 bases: TGTGCCAGCAGTCCCCCCCGGACTAGCGGTACGAATACGCAGTATTTT. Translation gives CASSPPRTSGTNTQYF.

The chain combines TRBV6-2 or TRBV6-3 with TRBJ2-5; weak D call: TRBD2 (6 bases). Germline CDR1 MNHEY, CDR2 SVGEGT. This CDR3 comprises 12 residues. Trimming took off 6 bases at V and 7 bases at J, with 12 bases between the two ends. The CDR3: CASSSLGGTQYF. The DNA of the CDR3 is TGTGCCAGCAGCTCCCTGGGAGGGACCCAGTACTTC.

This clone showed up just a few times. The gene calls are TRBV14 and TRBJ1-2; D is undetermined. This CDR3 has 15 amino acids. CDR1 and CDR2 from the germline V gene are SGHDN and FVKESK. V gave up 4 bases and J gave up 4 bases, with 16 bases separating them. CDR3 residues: CASSPERYSPYGYTF. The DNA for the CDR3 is TGTGCCAGCAGCCCGGAAAGGTACAGCCCCTATGGCTACACCTTC.

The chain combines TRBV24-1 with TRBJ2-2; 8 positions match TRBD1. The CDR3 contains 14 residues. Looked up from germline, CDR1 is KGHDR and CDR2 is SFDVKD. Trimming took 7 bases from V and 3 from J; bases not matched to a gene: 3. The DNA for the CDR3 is TGTGCCACCAGAAAGACAGGGGACACCGGGGAGCTGTTTTTT. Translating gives CATRKTGDTGELFF.

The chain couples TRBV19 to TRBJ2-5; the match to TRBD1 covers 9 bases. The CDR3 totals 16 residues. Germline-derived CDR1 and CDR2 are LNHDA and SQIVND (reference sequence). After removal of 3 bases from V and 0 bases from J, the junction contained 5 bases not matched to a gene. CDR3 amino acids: CASSIGTGLYQETQYF. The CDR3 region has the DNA TGTGCCAGTAGTATCGGGACAGGGCTGTACCAAGAGACCCAGTACTTC.

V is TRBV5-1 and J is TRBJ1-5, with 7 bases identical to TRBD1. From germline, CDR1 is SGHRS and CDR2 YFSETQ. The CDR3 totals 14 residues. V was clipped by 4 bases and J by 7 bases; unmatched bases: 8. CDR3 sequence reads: CASSIGQEGQPQHF. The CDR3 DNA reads TGCGCCAGCAGCATCGGACAGGAGGGACAGCCCCAGCATTTT.

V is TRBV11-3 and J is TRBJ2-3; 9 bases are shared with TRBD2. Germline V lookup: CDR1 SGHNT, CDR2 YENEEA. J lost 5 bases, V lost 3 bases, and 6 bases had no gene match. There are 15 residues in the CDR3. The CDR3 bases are TGTGCCAGCAGCTTGAGCGGGGGGATGATAGATACGCAGTATTTT. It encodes CASSLSGGMIDTQYF.

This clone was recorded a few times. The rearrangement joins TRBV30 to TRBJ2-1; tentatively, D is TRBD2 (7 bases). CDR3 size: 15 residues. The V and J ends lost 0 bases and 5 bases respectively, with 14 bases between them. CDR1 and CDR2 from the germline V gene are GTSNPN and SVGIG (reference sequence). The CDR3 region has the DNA TGTGCCTGGAGTGTCGGGGGGCCCCACCACAATGAGCAGTTCTTC. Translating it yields CAWSVGGPHHNEQFF.